The text below deals with one T cell receptor beta chain. Its antigen remains unknown. The CDR3 loop spans 13 amino acids. The germline V and J ends were trimmed by 6 bases and 1 base, with 9 bases remaining between them. From germline, CDR1 is SEHNR and CDR2 FQNEAQ (reference sequence). The data originate from a study of cytomegalovirus exposure and HLA in healthy donors. Study-level results: A later look showed TCR association rates differing by HLA locus, highest for DRB1 and lowest for HLA-C. Highly shared sequence variants in one cluster were likely a sequencing artifact. Many donors carried some public TCRs, although rarity characterized most TCR sequences. About 87% or about 30% of the time was how often most TCR beta V segments were productive, according to an earlier analysis.

PCR involved 60 Vbeta and 13 Jbeta primers. Sequencing was performed with immunoSEQ multiplex PCR; in TCRdb, only in-frame clones are kept and a portion is missing. The sample has approximately 250,000 clones; about 88% are singletons. This clonotype was sampled from a girl aged 2-10 years in good health and CMV-seronegative. Source material: PBMCs. The chain joins TRBV7-9 to TRBJ1-1; D gene ambiguous. CDR3 coding DNA: TGTGCCAGCAGGGGAGATAAGAACACTGAAGCTTTCTTT. The encoded protein is CASRGDKNTEAFF. The full variable domain, rest sourced from reference TRBV7-9 and TRBJ1-1, is DTGVSQNPRHKITKRGQNVTFRCDPISEHNRLYWYRQTLGQGPEFLTYFQNEAQLEKSRLLSDRFSAERPKGSFSTLEIQRTEQGDSAMYLCASRGDKNTEAFFGQGTRLTVV.